The next 26 T cell receptor beta chains were all read from a single sample in a study of T-cell reconstitution after alpha-beta-depleted transplantation in children. Unique molecular identifiers were used to barcode this TCRbeta library. TCRdb fed the PCR reads into MiXCR, producing one record per CDR3 protein. The table lists 400,000 to 500,000 distinct CDR3 sequences, approximately 11% of them singletons. The input for sequencing was PBMCs from the stem cell graft donor, taken from the stem cell graft. The receptor source for this set is a human donor who donated a stem cell graft to a child with acute myeloid leukemia.

The V call is TRBV20-1, the J call TRBJ2-5, with TRBD1 identical over 9 bases. The CDR3 has 14 amino acids. The V gene's germline CDR1 is DFQATT and CDR2 SNEGSKA (reference sequence). Trimming removed 5 bases from V and 5 bases from J; junction bases left unmatched: 9. CDR3 in amino acids: CSASQTGGVETQYF. CDR3 bases: TGCAGTGCTTCCCAGACAGGGGGGGTGGAGACCCAGTACTTC.

Concerning this clonotype: Given a much more abundant clone one base away, this may be a read error. The V gene is TRBV12-3 or TRBV12-4, the J gene TRBJ2-5; 8 bases agree with TRBD2. The CDR3 is made up of 14 amino acids. J gave up 1 base and V 6 bases, and 4 bases lay outside the gene matches. CDR3 residues: CASRGLVAQETQYF. CDR3 coding DNA: TGTGCCAGCAGGGGACTAGTGGCCCAAGAGACCCAGTACTTC.

This clonotype was observed many times. This rearrangement joins TRBV12-3 or TRBV12-4 to TRBJ2-5; D is perhaps TRBD2 (6 bases). V shed 6 bases and J shed 4 bases, with 18 bases lying between them. This CDR3 region has 15 residues. The CDR3 region is CASSPIGRTGETQYF. CDR3 bases: TGTGCCAGCAGCCCCATAGGGAGGACGGGAGAGACCCAGTACTTC.

The chain is built from TRBV11-1 and TRBJ2-1, with TRBD2 identical over 14 bases. J lost 8 bases, V lost 5 bases, and 17 bases had no gene match. The CDR3 has 19 residues. Per germline, CDR1 SGHAT and CDR2 FQDESV (reference sequence). CDR3 nucleotide sequence: TGTGCCAGCAGCCCGCGGCAACCATCCGGGACTAGCGGGAGTTATGAGCAGTTCTTC. Encoded protein: CASSPRQPSGTSGSYEQFF.

In this sample, this clonotype turned up many times. The chain links TRBV7-8 to TRBJ2-1, with no clear D. The CDR3 spans 16 residues. The germline V and J ends were trimmed by 10 bases and 4 bases, with 23 bases remaining between them. Germline lookup yields CDR1 SGHVS and CDR2 FQNEAQ. In DNA, the CDR3 is TGTGCCACAACCGGTGCGTGGGCGAAGATATACAATGAGCAGTTCTTC. It codes for CATTGAWAKIYNEQFF.

The V gene is TRBV20-1, the J gene TRBJ2-3; no firm D call. With 6 bases removed from V and 5 bases from J, the gap between germline ends came to 12 bases. Germline V gene sequence: CDR1 DFQATT, CDR2 SNEGSKA (reference sequence). The CDR3 contains 12 residues. The CDR3 DNA sequence: TGCAGTGCGGGTGGACGTGTAGATACGCAGTATTTT. Its translation is CSAGGRVDTQYF.

The V and J genes are TRBV10-3 and TRBJ2-1, with 7 bases identical to TRBD2. This CDR3 is 14 amino acids long. From germline, CDR1 is ENHRY and CDR2 SYGVKD. The V segment lost 10 bases and the J segment 0 bases; nucleotides outside the gene matches: 6. The CDR3 DNA reads TGTGCCACCATGGCGGGAGACTCCTACAATGAGCAGTTCTTC. As protein: CATMAGDSYNEQFF.

This rearrangement joins TRBV30 to TRBJ1-5, with 7 bases aligning to TRBD1. V trimming: 1 base; J trimming: 4 bases; junction bases outside the gene matches: 7. The CDR3 sequence is 15 residues long. CDR1 GTSNPN and CDR2 SVGIG come from the germline V gene (reference sequence). The CDR3: CAWSEAGGLNQPQHF. In nucleotides, the CDR3 is TGTGCCTGGAGTGAAGCAGGGGGGTTAAATCAGCCCCAGCATTTT.

This clonotype was observed a few times. V is TRBV10-2 and J is TRBJ1-1; D is unclear. There are 13 residues in the CDR3. Germline V gives CDR1 WSHSY, CDR2 SAAADI. V dropped 7 bases and J dropped 0 bases, with 9 bases sitting between them. The CDR3 bases are TGCGCCAGCATTCCCCAGGTGAACACTGAAGCTTTCTTT. Amino acid sequence: CASIPQVNTEAFF.

V and J are TRBV20-1 and TRBJ1-5; TRBD1 matches 7 bases. The length of the CDR3 is 16 residues. J was trimmed by 0 bases and V by 6 bases; bases with no gene match: 11. Germline CDR1 and CDR2: DFQATT and SNEGSKA (reference sequence). The CDR3 region has the DNA TGCAGTGCGTTGGGACAGAGCCTTAATAGCAATCAGCCCCAGCATTTT. The encoded protein is CSALGQSLNSNQPQHF.

V gene TRBV11-1 combines with J gene TRBJ2-1; 13 bases line up with TRBD2. Trimming removed 8 bases from V and 9 bases from J; junction bases left unmatched: 25. CDR1 SGHAT and CDR2 FQDESV come from the germline V gene (reference sequence). This CDR3 comprises 20 residues. CDR3: CASGKMSGTSGNSLVGEQFF. CDR3 in DNA: TGTGCCAGCGGAAAAATGTCCGGGACTAGCGGGAACTCGCTGGTTGGTGAGCAGTTCTTC.

The J gene is TRBJ1-1, the V gene TRBV6-1; D perhaps matches TRBD1 (5 bases). The germline V and J ends were trimmed by 4 bases and 0 bases, with 9 bases remaining between them. Germline CDR1 is MNHNS and CDR2 is SASEGT. This CDR3 is 14 amino acids long. The CDR3 sequence is CASSVDTVNTEAFF. The DNA of the CDR3 is TGTGCCAGCAGTGTGGACACCGTGAACACTGAAGCTTTCTTT.

In this sample, this clonotype turned up a few times. This chain joins TRBV20-1 and TRBJ2-1; TRBD2 agrees at 11 bases. V was pared by 6 bases and J by 2 bases, with 9 bases of the junction left unmatched. The germline CDR1 and CDR2 sequences are DFQATT and SNEGSKA (reference sequence). The CDR3 sequence is 16 residues long. CDR3 in amino acids: CSAVRASGRTYNEQFF. The CDR3 DNA reads as TGCAGTGCCGTACGGGCTAGCGGGAGGACCTACAATGAGCAGTTCTTC.

A few counts support this clonotype. The chain recombines TRBV6-1 with TRBJ1-1; a weak D match, TRBD1 (5 bases). Germline V CDR1 and CDR2: MNHNS, SASEGT. This CDR3 is built from 13 residues. Trimming left V 3 bases short and J 6 bases short, with 11 bases between. The DNA of the CDR3 is TGTGCCAGCAGTGACAGGGTTTTAGCTGAAGCTTTCTTT. This gives the protein CASSDRVLAEAFF.

V usage is TRBV5-1 and J usage is TRBJ1-2, with no clear D. Germline V gene data show CDR1 as SGHRS and CDR2 as YFSETQ. The CDR3 loop spans 15 amino acids. Between the trimmed V and J ends, which lost 8 bases and 2 bases, there was a span of 19 bases. The CDR3 DNA reads as TGCGCCAGTAAGGCCGAGGGATGGGTAAACTATGGCTACACCTTC. Protein sequence: CASKAEGWVNYGYTF. Full variable domain (missing parts from reference TRBV5-1 and TRBJ1-2): KAGVTQTPRYLIKTRGQQVTLSCSPISGHRSVSWYQQTPGQGLQFLFEYFSETQRNKGNFPGRFSGRQFSNSRSEMNVSTLELGDSALYLCASKAEGWVNYGYTFGSGTRLTVV.

V usage is TRBV25-1 and J usage is TRBJ2-7; TRBD2 matches at 11 bases. V shed 7 bases, J shed 5 bases, and the junction held 13 bases outside the gene matches. The CDR3 covers 16 residues. Germline V gives CDR1 MGHDK, CDR2 SYGVNS. The CDR3 DNA reads as TGTGCCAGCACTACATTACTAGCGGGAGATGGTAACGAGCAGTACTTC. Residues: CASTTLLAGDGNEQYF.

This clonotype was counted ten times or more. The chain couples TRBV5-1 to TRBJ1-2; no clear D. The CDR3 totals 15 residues. Per germline, CDR1 SGHRS and CDR2 YFSETQ. Trimming took off 0 bases at V and 3 bases at J, with 12 bases between the two ends. As DNA, the CDR3 is TGCGCCAGCAGCTTGGCGGCTGGGGTGGACTATGGCTACACCTTC. Translation gives CASSLAAGVDYGYTF.

The chain employs TRBV12-3 or TRBV12-4 and TRBJ1-1; tentatively, D is TRBD1 (5 bases). V shed 3 bases and J shed 10 bases, with 18 bases lying between them. The CDR3 length is 14 residues. The CDR3 bases are TGTGCCAGCAGTTTGGATGCGGGTTGGGGCAGAGCTTTCTTT. Translating it yields CASSLDAGWGRAFF.

This clonotype was detected only a few times. The CDR3 bases are TGTGCCAGCAGTTACTCGTGGACAGGCCTCCAAGAGACCCAGTACTTC. It encodes CASSYSWTGLQETQYF. V usage is TRBV6-5 and J usage is TRBJ2-5; TRBD1 matches 7 bases. The CDR3 loop spans 16 amino acids. The V and J ends lost 0 bases and 1 base, in that order; junction bases with no gene match: 5. Looked up from germline, CDR1 is MNHEY and CDR2 is SVGAGI.

This clonotype was counted many times. A read error may be the cause here, since a much bigger clone is one base away. This sequence joins TRBV7-9 and TRBJ2-6; D is perhaps TRBD2 (6 bases). This CDR3 comprises 15 residues. Germline CDR1 is SEHNR and CDR2 is FQNEAQ (reference sequence). The CDR3: CASSLAGFGANGLTF. In DNA, the CDR3 is TGTGCCAGCAGCTTGGCGGGGTTTGGGGCCAACGGCCTGACTTTC.

The genes are TRBV6-5 and TRBJ2-7; D possibly corresponds to TRBD2 (6 bases). Trimming pared 2 bases from V and 4 bases from J, leaving 12 bases between. The CDR3 extends over 14 amino acids. Germline CDR1 MNHEY, CDR2 SVGAGI. CDR3 region: CASSYGEVGYEQYF. The CDR3 DNA sequence: TGTGCCAGCAGTTACGGGGAGGTGGGTTACGAGCAGTACTTC.

This sequence joins TRBV4-3 and TRBJ1-2; 8 bases agree with TRBD1. Losses at the gene ends were 0 bases for V and 13 bases for J; bases not matched to a gene: 7. CDR1 LGHNA and CDR2 YSLEER come from the germline V gene. CDR3 length: 13 amino acids. This CDR3 is CASSQDDRGSSTF. The CDR3 DNA reads as TGCGCCAGCAGCCAAGATGACAGGGGTTCGAGCACCTTC.

There are many counts of this clonotype. V is TRBV7-2 and J is TRBJ2-3, with no clear D. Deletions cut 2 bases from V and 4 bases from J, with 19 bases between. Germline-derived CDR1 and CDR2 are SGHTA and FQGNSA. This CDR3 has 17 amino acids. CDR3 sequence reads: CASSLTSTRGSADTQYF. The DNA of the CDR3 is TGTGCCAGCAGCTTAACCTCGACTCGCGGCAGCGCAGATACGCAGTATTTT.

In this sample, this clonotype turned up a few times. The chain is built from TRBV5-1 and TRBJ2-7; D is uncertain. Germline assignment: CDR1 SGHRS and CDR2 YFSETQ. This CDR3 spans 15 amino acids. V lost 2 bases and J lost 0, with 12 bases in between. The CDR3 bases are TGCGCCAGCAGCTTAGTAGGATCGAGCTCCTACGAGCAGTACTTC. Its translation is CASSLVGSSSYEQYF.

The chain is built from TRBV15 and TRBJ2-2, with TRBD2 identical over 10 bases. Germline V gene data show CDR1 as LNHNV and CDR2 as YYDKDF (reference sequence). This CDR3 has 16 residues. J gave up 7 bases and V 1 base, and 6 bases lay outside the gene matches. CDR3 protein: CATSRAPGLAFGELFF. Here the CDR3 DNA reads TGTGCCACCAGCAGAGCGCCGGGACTAGCGTTCGGGGAGCTGTTTTTT.

This clonotype was picked up a small number of times. The CDR3 is CASSSLRGGPNNEQFF. The CDR3 nucleotides read TGCGCCAGCAGCTCGCTGCGGGGGGGCCCGAACAATGAGCAGTTCTTC. The rearrangement joins TRBV5-1 to TRBJ2-1; 9 bases agree with TRBD2. The junction had 9 bases not matched to a gene; V was cut back by 3 bases and J by 5 bases. This CDR3 is 16 amino acids long. The germline V gene has CDR1 SGHRS and CDR2 YFSETQ.